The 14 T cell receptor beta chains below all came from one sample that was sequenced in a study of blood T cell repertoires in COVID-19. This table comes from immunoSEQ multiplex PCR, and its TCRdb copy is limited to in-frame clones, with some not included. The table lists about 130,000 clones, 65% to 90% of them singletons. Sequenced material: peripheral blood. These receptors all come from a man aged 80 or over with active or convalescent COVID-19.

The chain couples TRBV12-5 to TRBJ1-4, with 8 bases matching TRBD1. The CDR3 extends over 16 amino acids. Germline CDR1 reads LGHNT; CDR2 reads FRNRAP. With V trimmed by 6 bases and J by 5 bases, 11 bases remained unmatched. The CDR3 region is CASGRTPGTGNEKLFF. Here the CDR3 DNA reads TGTGCTAGTGGACGTACCCCCGGGACAGGAAATGAAAAACTGTTTTTT.

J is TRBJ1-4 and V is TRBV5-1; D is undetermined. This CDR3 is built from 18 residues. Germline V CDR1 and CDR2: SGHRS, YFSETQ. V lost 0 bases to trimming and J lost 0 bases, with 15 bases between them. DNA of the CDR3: TGCGCCAGCAGCTTGGTCCCGGGAGGAGATGCAACTAATGAAAAACTGTTTTTT. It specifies CASSLVPGGDATNEKLFF. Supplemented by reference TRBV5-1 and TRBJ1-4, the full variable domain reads KAGVTQTPRYLIKTRGQQVTLSCSPISGHRSVSWYQQTPGQGLQFLFEYFSETQRNKGNFPGRFSGRQFSNSRSEMNVSTLELGDSALYLCASSLVPGGDATNEKLFFGSGTQLSVL.

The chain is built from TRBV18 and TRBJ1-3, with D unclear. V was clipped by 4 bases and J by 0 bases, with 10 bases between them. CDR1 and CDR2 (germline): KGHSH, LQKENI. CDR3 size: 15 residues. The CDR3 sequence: CASSRAVSSGNTIYF. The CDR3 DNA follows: TGTGCCAGCTCACGAGCGGTGAGCTCTGGAAACACCATATATTTT.

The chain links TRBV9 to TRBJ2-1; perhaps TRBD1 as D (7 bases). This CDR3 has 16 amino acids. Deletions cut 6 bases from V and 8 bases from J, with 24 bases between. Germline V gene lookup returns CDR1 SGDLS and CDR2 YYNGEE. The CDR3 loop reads CASTRRTGGDGDEQFF. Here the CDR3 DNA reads TGTGCCAGCACGCGGAGGACAGGAGGGGATGGGGATGAGCAGTTCTTC. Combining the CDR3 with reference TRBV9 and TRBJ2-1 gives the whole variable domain DSGVTQTPKHLITATGQRVTLRCSPRSGDLSVYWYQQSLDQGLQFLIQYYNGEERAKGNILERFSAQQFPDLHSELNLSSLELGDSALYFCASTRRTGGDGDEQFFGPGTRLTVL.

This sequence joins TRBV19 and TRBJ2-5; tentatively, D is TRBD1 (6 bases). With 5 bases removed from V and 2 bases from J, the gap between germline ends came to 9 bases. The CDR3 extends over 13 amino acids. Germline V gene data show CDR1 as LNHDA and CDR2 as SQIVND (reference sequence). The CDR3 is CASSRTVQETQYF. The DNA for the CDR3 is TGTGCCAGTAGTCGGACAGTACAAGAGACCCAGTACTTC.

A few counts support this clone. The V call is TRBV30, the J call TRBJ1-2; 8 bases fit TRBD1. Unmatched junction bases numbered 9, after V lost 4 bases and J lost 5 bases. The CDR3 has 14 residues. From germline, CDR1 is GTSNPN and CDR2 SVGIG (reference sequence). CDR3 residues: CAWTRRDRPYGYTF. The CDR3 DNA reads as TGTGCCTGGACTCGAAGGGACAGGCCTTATGGCTACACCTTC.

The CDR3 loop is CASSERGTVNEKLFF. CDR3 coding DNA: TGTGCCAGCAGCGAGAGGGGGACGGTAAATGAAAAACTGTTTTTT. The V call is TRBV9, the J call TRBJ1-4; D is perhaps TRBD1 (6 bases). Germline CDR1 reads SGDLS; CDR2 reads YYNGEE. Trimming cost V 3 bases and J 5 bases, with 14 bases left between them. The CDR3 has 15 residues.

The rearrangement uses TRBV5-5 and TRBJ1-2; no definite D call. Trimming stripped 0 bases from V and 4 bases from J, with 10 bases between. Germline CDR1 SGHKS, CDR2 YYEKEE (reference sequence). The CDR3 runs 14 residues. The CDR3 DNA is TGTGCCAGCAGCTTGGAGAGCCACTCCTATGGCTACACCTTC. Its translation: CASSLESHSYGYTF.

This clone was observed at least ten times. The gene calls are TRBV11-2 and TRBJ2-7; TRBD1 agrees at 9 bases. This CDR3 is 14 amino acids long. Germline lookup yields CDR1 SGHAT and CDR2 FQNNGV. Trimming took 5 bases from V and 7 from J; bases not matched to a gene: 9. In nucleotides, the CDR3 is TGTGCCAGCAGCCTCGGGACAGGGTCAGAAGAGCAGTACTTC. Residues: CASSLGTGSEEQYF.

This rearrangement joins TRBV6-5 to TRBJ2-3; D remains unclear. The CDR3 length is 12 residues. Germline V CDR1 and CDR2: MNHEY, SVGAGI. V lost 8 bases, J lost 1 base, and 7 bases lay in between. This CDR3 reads CASAIRTDTQYF. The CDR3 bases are TGTGCCAGCGCTATTCGCACAGATACGCAGTATTTT.

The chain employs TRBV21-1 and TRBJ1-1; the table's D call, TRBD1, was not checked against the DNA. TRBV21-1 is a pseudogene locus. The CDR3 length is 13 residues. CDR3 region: CASSPQGNTEAFF. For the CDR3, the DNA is TGTGCCAGCAGCCCACAGGGGAACACTGAAGCTTTCTTT.

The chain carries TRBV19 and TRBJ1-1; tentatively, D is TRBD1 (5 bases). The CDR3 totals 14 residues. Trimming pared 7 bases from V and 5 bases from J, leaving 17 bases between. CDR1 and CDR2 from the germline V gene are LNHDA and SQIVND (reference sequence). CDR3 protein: CASTPGGEFTEAFF. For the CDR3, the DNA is TGTGCCAGTACCCCGGGGGGGGAGTTTACTGAAGCTTTCTTT.

Written as DNA, the CDR3 is TGTGCCAGCAGCTATTCAGGACAGGGAGTCCAGTACTTC. This sequence encodes CASSYSGQGVQYF. The J gene is TRBJ2-4, the V gene TRBV11-3; 8 bases map to TRBD1. This CDR3 spans 13 amino acids. V shed 4 bases, J shed 13 bases, and the junction held 9 bases outside the gene matches. Germline assignment: CDR1 SGHNT and CDR2 YENEEA.

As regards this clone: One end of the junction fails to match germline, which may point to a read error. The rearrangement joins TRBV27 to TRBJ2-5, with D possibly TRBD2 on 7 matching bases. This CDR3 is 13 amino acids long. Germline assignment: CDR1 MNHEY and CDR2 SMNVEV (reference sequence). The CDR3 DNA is TGTGCCAGCACTGGGGGGGGGCGGGAGACCCAATACTTC. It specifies CASTGGGRETQYF.